This T cell receptor beta chain comes out of a study of cytomegalovirus exposure and HLA in healthy donors. PCR was performed using 60 Vbeta and 13 Jbeta primers. Sequencing used immunoSEQ multiplex PCR; TCRdb keeps in-frame clones, though not all of them. The sample yields about 150,000 clones, about three quarters seen once. This receptor was taken from a man aged 18 to 29 in good health and CMV-seronegative. The sample consisted of PBMCs.

The CDR3 nucleotides read TGTGCCAGCAGTGTTACCGAAAGCTCGGTACGCGAGCAGTACTTC. Translating it yields CASSVTESSVREQYF. This chain connects TRBV2 to TRBJ2-7, with D uncertain. The CDR3 covers 15 residues. Germline V lookup: CDR1 SNHLY, CDR2 FYNNEI. The V end lost 4 bases, the J end lost 6 bases, and 19 bases lay between the germline ends.